A single sample is the source of the 7 T cell receptor beta chains below, sequenced in a study of preoperative IRX-2 immunotherapy in early breast cancer. Treatment described: preoperative locoregional IRX-2 cytokine immunotherapy. The table came from immunoSEQ multiplex PCR; TCRdb's copy has only in-frame clones and leaves some out. The sample shows roughly 40,000 clones, 60% to 85% of them seen only once. This specimen was tumor tissue, taken after IRX-2 immunotherapy. Every receptor here comes from a human donor with breast cancer.

The table lists this clone with a few counts. The chain is built from TRBV6-8 and TRBJ1-2; D might be TRBD1 (5 bases). The germline V gene encodes CDR1 MNHGY and CDR2 SAAAGT. V lost 10 bases and J 8 bases, leaving 17 bases between the germline ends. This CDR3 region has 12 residues. CDR3 DNA sequence: TGTGCCATCATGCAGGCCGGGGGAGGCTACACCTTC. It yields the protein CAIMQAGGGYTF.

V is TRBV1 and J is TRBJ1-4; the D call in the table, TRBD1, was not verified against the DNA. TRBV1 is a recognized pseudogene. The CDR3 loop spans 18 amino acids. This CDR3 is CASSQAPAGGTTNEKLFF. In nucleotides, the CDR3 is TGCGCCAGCAGCCAAGCCCCGGCAGGGGGAACGACTAATGAAAAACTGTTTTTT.

The table lists this clone with a few counts. This chain connects TRBV30 to TRBJ2-5; the match to TRBD2 covers 8 bases. This CDR3 comprises 14 residues. The V gene's germline CDR1 is GTSNPN and CDR2 SVGIG (reference sequence). V trimming: 3 bases; J trimming: 7 bases; junction bases outside the gene matches: 10. CDR3 in amino acids: CAWSAGTRSVTQYF. The CDR3 DNA is TGTGCCTGGAGCGCCGGGACTAGAAGCGTGACCCAGTACTTC.

The chain joins TRBV18 to TRBJ2-3; 13 bases align to TRBD2. The CDR3 is 16 residues long. Germline loops: CDR1 KGHSH, CDR2 LQKENI. The V gene end was trimmed by 1 base and the J gene end by 9 bases; junction bases not matched to a gene: 7. The CDR3, as DNA: TGTGCCAGCTCACCACGAGGACTAGCGGGAGAGGGGACGCAGTATTTT. It codes for CASSPRGLAGEGTQYF.

The chain joins TRBV22-1 to TRBJ2-1; the table calls TRBD2, which could not be checked here. TRBV22-1 is given as a pseudogene. This CDR3 is built from 16 residues. This CDR3 reads CASSSLAVSSYNEQFF. CDR3 DNA: TGTGCCAGCAGTTCCCTAGCGGTGAGCTCCTACAATGAGCAGTTCTTC.

The gene calls are TRBV6-8 and TRBJ1-5; D call uncertain. The V gene's germline CDR1 is MNHGY and CDR2 SAAAGT. This CDR3 is built from 13 residues. V was pared by 2 bases and J by 4 bases, with 6 bases between. The CDR3 DNA follows: TGTGCCAGCAGTTACCTGGGTAATCAGCCCCAGCATTTT. It specifies CASSYLGNQPQHF.

The J gene is TRBJ1-3, the V gene TRBV5-1; 8 bases are a match to TRBD1. CDR1 and CDR2 from the germline V gene are SGHRS and YFSETQ. The ends lost 4 bases at V and 4 bases at J; junction bases unmatched: 7. The CDR3 has 15 residues. The CDR3 sequence: CASSDRQGTGNTIYF. The DNA for the CDR3 is TGCGCCAGCAGCGACCGACAGGGGACGGGAAACACCATATATTTT.